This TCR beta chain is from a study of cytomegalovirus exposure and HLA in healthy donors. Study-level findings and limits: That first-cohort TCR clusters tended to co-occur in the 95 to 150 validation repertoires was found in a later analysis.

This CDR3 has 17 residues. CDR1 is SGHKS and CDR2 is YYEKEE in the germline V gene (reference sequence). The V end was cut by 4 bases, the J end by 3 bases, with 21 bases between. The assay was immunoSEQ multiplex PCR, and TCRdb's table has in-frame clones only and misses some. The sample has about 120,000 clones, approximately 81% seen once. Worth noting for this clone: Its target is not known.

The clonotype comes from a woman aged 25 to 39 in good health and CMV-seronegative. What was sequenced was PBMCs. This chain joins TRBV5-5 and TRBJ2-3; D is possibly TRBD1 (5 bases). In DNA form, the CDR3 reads TGTGCCAGCAGCCCCTTAGGGGTGTATGTCGAAACAGATACGCAGTATTTT. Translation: CASSPLGVYVETDTQYF.